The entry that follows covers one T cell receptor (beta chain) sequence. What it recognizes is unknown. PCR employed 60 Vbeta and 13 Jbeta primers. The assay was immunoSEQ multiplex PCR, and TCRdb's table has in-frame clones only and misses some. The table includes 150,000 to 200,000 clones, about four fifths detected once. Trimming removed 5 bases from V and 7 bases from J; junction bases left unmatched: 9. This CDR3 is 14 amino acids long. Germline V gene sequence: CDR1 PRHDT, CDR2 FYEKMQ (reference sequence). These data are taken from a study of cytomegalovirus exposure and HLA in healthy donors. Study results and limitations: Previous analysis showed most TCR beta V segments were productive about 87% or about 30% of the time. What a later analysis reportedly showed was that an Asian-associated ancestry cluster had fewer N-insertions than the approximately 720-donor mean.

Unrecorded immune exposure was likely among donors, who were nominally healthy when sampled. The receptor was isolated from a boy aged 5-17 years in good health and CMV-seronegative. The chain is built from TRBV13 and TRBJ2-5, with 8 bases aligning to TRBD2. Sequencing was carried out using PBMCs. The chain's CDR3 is CASSPSRGGVTQYF. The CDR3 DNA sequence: TGTGCCAGCAGCCCATCTCGGGGGGGCGTGACCCAGTACTTC. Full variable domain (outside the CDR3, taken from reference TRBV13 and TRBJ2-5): AAGVIQSPRHLIKEKRETATLKCYPIPRHDTVYWYQQGPGQDPQFLISFYEKMQSDKGSIPDRFSAQQFSDYHSELNMSSLELGDSALYFCASSPSRGGVTQYFGPGTRLLVL.